This entry concerns a single TCR beta chain. Its cognate antigen is unknown. TCRdb used MiXCR to reprocess the 5' RACE reads, holding one entry per CDR3 protein. This table holds some 100,000 distinct CDR3 sequences, 11% found once. The record originates from a study of T-cell memory formation after mild COVID-19. Study-level background: TCR clusters were mostly confined to one donor each. Whole-study findings and limits: Clones which contracted sat mainly in CM and EM if CD4+, and in EMRA if CD8+. The pre-infection memory compartment contained some responding clones, suggesting cross-reactive memory joined.

Germline V CDR1 and CDR2: LGHNA, YSLEER. The CDR3 sequence is 15 residues long. Trimming took 5 bases from V and 0 from J, leaving 12 bases between them. J is TRBJ2-3 and V is TRBV4-3; no firm D call. Sequenced: PBMCs or a T cell subset sorted from them (not recorded which). This TCR derives from a man aged 18 to 35 who had mild COVID-19 (a few samples of this study predate the infection). Cell type and time point are not known. CDR3 loop: CASSTQLDSTDTQYF. CDR3 nucleotides: TGCGCCAGCAGCACTCAACTGGATAGCACAGATACGCAGTATTTT.